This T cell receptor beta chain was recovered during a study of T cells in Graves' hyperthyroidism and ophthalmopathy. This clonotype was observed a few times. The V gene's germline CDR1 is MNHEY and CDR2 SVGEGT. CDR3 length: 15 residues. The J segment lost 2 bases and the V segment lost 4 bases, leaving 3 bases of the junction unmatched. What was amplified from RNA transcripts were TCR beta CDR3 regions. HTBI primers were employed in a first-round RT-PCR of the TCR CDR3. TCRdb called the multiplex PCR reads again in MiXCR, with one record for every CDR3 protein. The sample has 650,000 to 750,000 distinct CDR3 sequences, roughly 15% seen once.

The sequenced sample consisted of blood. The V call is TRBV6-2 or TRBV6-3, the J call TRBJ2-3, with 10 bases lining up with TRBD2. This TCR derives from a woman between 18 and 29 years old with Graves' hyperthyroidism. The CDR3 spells CASSFGLAVTDTQYF. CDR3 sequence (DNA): TGTGCCAGCAGTTTTGGACTAGCGGTCACAGATACGCAGTATTTT.